This note documents a single T cell receptor beta chain sequence. What it binds is unknown. The sample comes from a study of shared clonotypes between healthy human individuals. Study conclusions and caveats: Relative to memory subsets, naive subsets generally showed larger estimated richness.

TCRdb keeps only in-frame clones here, not all; method: immunoSEQ multiplex PCR. This sample carries 730,000 or so clones, 72% of them seen once, and the ten largest clones take approximately 2%. This sequence was found in a woman aged 25 to 39 in good health. The sequencing input was memory CD4+ T cells sorted from blood. Documented subset: CD45RA-negative fraction.

DNA for the CDR3: TGCAGCGTTGGGGAGCCTGCCCCAGATACGCAGTATTTT. Amino acid sequence: CSVGEPAPDTQYF. The chain joins TRBV29-1 to TRBJ2-3, with D perhaps matching TRBD2 (5 bases). This CDR3 is built from 13 residues. CDR1 SQVTM and CDR2 ANQGSEA come from the germline V gene. V was shortened by 4 bases and J by 4 bases, with 12 bases between the two germline ends.